This entry features one TCR beta chain sequence. What it recognizes is unknown. Samples held roughly 0.85-11 million cryopreserved PBMC, and DNA extraction followed. These data originate in a study of long-term antiretroviral therapy in people with HIV. Study results and limitations: Documentation of ART adherence, viral resistance or therapy changes was absent.

Assay version v3.0 of immunoSEQ was used, and it was run at survey level. Using immunoSEQ multiplex PCR, the repertoire was profiled, and TCRdb retains in-frame clones only, with some absent. The table has around 30,000 clones, 90% to 95% seen once. The sample in question was unsorted PBMCs, obtained more than 7.3 years after starting antiretroviral therapy. The origin of this receptor is a man aged 45-65 years with HIV.

The CDR3 bases are TGTGCCAGCAGGGGACAGGGGGTCGGGGAGCTGTTTTTT. The encoded protein is CASRGQGVGELFF. The genes are TRBV27 and TRBJ2-2, with TRBD1 identical over 11 bases. V gave up 6 bases and J gave up 7 bases; unmatched junction bases: 1. Germline assignment: CDR1 MNHEY and CDR2 SMNVEV (reference sequence). The CDR3 is 13 amino acids.